This T cell receptor beta chain was captured in a study of beta chain features in type 1 diabetes. Overall study results and limits: TCRB CDR3s from Type 1 diabetes patients were moderately but significantly shorter in all four CD4+ subsets. Type 1 diabetes patients had VDJ junctions that carried fewer insertions and more deletions.

CDR1 and CDR2 from the germline V gene are SQVTM and ANQGSEA. The CDR3 loop spans 14 amino acids. With V trimmed by 6 bases and J by 4 bases, 9 bases remained unmatched. The isolated RNA, all of it, was reverse transcribed, so expressed TCRB transcripts were what got sequenced. Assay used: immunoSEQ multiplex PCR; TCRdb lists only in-frame clones, some missing. The table shows hundreds of thousands of clones, with roughly an eighth occurring only once. Using CD45RO/CCR7/CD25/CD127/CD95/CD27, CD4+ naive, central memory, regulatory and stem cell-like memory cells were sorted. Comments on this clone: Its antigen is as yet unknown.

The sequence was collected from a young man with type 1 diabetes. Sequencing was performed on naive CD4+ T cells from blood. The chain is built from TRBV29-1 and TRBJ2-1; 7 bases agree with TRBD2. The CDR3 DNA sequence: TGCAGCGTCCGCGGGCTAGCGGCATACAATGAGCAGTTCTTC. Translated, it gives CSVRGLAAYNEQFF.